This T cell receptor beta chain was captured in a study of blood T cell repertoires in COVID-19. Study background: Samples representing acute and convalescent COVID-19 were sourced from the United States, Italy and Spain.

Recovered status applied to Cohort 3 donors who had two consecutive negative PCRs. It also applied to those with clearance or with symptom resolution. Germline V gene data show CDR1 as KGHSH and CDR2 as LQKENI. The CDR3 consists of 16 residues. V lost 5 bases to trimming and J lost 7 bases, with 21 bases between them. TCRdb's table, derived via immunoSEQ multiplex PCR, lists solely in-frame clones and lacks some. The data hold approximately 490,000 clones, with approximately 90% observed a single time. What was sequenced was PBMCs or T cells enriched from blood (not recorded which). This chain connects TRBV18 to TRBJ2-1, with a weak D call TRBD1 (5 bases). This TCR came from a woman aged 55 to 70 who had recovered from COVID-19. The CDR3 nucleotides read TGTGCCAGCTCATTCTCATCCGACAGAGGTTTGAATGAGCAGTTCTTC. It specifies CASSFSSDRGLNEQFF.